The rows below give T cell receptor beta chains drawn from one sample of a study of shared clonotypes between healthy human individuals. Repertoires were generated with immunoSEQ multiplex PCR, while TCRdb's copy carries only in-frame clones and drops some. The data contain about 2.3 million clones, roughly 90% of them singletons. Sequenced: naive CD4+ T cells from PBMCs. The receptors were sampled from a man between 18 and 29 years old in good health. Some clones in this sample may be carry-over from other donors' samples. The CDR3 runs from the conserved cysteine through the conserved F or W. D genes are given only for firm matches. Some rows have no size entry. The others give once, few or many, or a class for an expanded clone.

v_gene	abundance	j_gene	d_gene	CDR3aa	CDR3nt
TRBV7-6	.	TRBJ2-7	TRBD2	CASSLAAGVDREQYF	TGTGCCAGCAGCTTAGCGGCGGGAGTGGATCGCGAGCAGTACTTC
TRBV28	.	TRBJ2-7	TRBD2	CASTSQRGYEQYF	TGTGCCAGCACTTCTCAGCGGGGCTACGAGCAGTACTTC
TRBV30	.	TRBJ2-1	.	CAWSPSVDEQFF	TGTGCCTGGAGCCCTAGCGTTGATGAGCAGTTCTTC
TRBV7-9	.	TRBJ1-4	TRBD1	CASSEGGTANEKLFF	TGTGCCAGCAGCGAGGGGGGGACAGCGAACGAAAAACTGTTTTTT
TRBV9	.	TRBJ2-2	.	CASSVGRLANTGELFF	TGTGCCAGCAGCGTAGGGCGGCTAGCGAACACCGGGGAGCTGTTTTTT
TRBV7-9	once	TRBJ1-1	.	CASSANPLSEAFF	TGTGCCAGCAGCGCCAACCCTCTATCTGAAGCTTTCTTT
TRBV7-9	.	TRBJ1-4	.	CASSYGGDTNEKLFF	TGTGCCAGCAGCTACGGGGGGGACACTAATGAAAAACTGTTTTTT
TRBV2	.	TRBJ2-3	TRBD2	CASSLETSADTQYF	TGTGCCAGCAGTTTGGAGACTAGCGCGGATACGCAGTATTTT
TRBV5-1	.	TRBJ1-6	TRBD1	CASSARGTGEGPLHF	TGCGCCAGCAGCGCTAGGGGGACAGGGGAAGGGCCCCTCCACTTT
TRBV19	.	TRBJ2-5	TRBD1	CASSGGQGVWETQYF	TGTGCCAGTAGTGGTGGACAGGGGGTTTGGGAGACCCAGTACTTC
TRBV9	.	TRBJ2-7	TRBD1	CASSARTGREQYF	TGTGCCAGCAGCGCGAGGACAGGGCGCGAGCAGTACTTC
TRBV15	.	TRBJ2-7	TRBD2	CATRAGVGEQYF	TGTGCCACTCGGGCGGGGGTAGGCGAGCAGTACTTC
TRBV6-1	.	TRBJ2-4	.	CASSEGRGPALAKNIQYF	TGTGCCAGCAGTGAGGGCAGGGGACCCGCCTTAGCCAAAAACATTCAGTACTTC
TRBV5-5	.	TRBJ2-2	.	CASSGIDAGAGELFF	TGTGCCAGCAGCGGAATTGATGCGGGCGCCGGGGAGCTGTTTTTT
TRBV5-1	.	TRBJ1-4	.	CASSLSPATNEKLFF	TGCGCCAGCAGCTTGAGTCCAGCAACTAATGAAAAACTGTTTTTT
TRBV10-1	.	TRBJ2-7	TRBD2	CATEGLAGSSYEQYF	TGCGCCACCGAAGGACTAGCGGGGAGCTCCTACGAGCAGTACTTC
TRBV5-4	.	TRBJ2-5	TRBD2	CASSLGRLAGDFLGKETQYF	TGTGCCAGCAGCTTGGGGCGACTAGCGGGAGATTTTTTGGGAAAAGAGACCCAGTACTTC
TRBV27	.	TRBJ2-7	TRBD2	CASSRAGGYEQYF	TGTGCCAGCAGCCGGGCGGGAGGCTACGAGCAGTACTTC
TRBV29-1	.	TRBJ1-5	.	CSVSTGVTWDQPQHF	TGCAGCGTCTCTACGGGGGTAACATGGGATCAGCCCCAGCATTTT
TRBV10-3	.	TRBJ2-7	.	CAISEGSSYEQYF	TGTGCCATCAGTGAGGGCAGCTCCTACGAGCAGTACTTC
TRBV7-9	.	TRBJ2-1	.	CASSLFSGELNEQFF	TGTGCCAGCAGCTTATTTTCGGGAGAATTAAATGAGCAGTTCTTC
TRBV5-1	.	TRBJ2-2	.	CASSLAQGYTGELFF	TGCGCCAGCAGCTTGGCACAGGGATACACCGGGGAGCTGTTTTTT
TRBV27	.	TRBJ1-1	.	CASRPIGGGGGSRHGSTEAFF	TGTGCCAGCAGACCTATCGGGGGGGGCGGAGGGTCCCGTCACGGTTCTACTGAAGCTTTCTTT
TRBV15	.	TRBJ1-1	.	CATSNPRQSVSTEAFF	TGTGCCACCAGCAATCCCAGACAGTCCGTTAGCACTGAAGCTTTCTTT
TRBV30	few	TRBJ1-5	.	CAWSVGNNQPQHF	TGTGCCTGGAGTGTCGGGAACAATCAGCCCCAGCATTTT
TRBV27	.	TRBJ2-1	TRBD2	CASSFSGRADNEQFF	TGTGCCAGCAGTTTCAGCGGGAGGGCCGACAATGAGCAGTTCTTC
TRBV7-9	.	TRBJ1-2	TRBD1	CASSVGTGAVGYTF	TGTGCCAGCAGCGTCGGGACAGGGGCGGTTGGCTACACCTTC
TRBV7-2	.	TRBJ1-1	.	CASSLEIAPGAFF	TGTGCCAGCAGCTTAGAAATTGCTCCAGGGGCTTTCTTT
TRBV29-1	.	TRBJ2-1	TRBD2	CSAALAGDREQFF	TGCAGCGCCGCTCTAGCGGGAGATCGTGAGCAGTTCTTC
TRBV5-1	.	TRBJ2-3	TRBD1	CASSLPRTGGDTQYF	TGCGCCAGCAGCTTGCCCAGGACAGGGGGAGATACGCAGTATTTT
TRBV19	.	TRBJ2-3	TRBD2	CASSSTSGGRTQYF	TGTGCCAGTAGTAGCACTAGCGGAGGACGAACGCAGTATTTT
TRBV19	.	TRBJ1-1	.	CASRRGVGTEAFF	TGTGCCAGTAGGAGGGGTGTCGGCACTGAAGCTTTCTTT
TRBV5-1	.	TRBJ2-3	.	CASSLAGAKLSDTQYF	TGCGCCAGCAGCTTGGCTGGGGCGAAACTTTCAGATACGCAGTATTTT
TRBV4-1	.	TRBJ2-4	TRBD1	CASSQDLDRVGENIQYF	TGCGCCAGCAGCCAAGATCTAGACAGGGTGGGGGAAAACATTCAGTACTTC
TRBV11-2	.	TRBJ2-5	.	CASSVLSGTIQETQYF	TGTGCCAGCAGCGTACTATCCGGGACCATCCAAGAGACCCAGTACTTC
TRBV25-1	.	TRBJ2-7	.	CASSSSRGIVYEQYF	TGTGCCAGCAGTTCTTCTCGCGGGATCGTCTACGAGCAGTACTTC
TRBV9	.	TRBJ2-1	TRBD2	CASSVGTGLVLDEQFF	TGTGCCAGCAGCGTAGGGACCGGACTAGTTTTGGATGAGCAGTTCTTC
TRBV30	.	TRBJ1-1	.	CAWSPDRGLSTEAFF	TGTGCCTGGAGCCCGGATAGGGGGTTATCCACTGAAGCTTTCTTT
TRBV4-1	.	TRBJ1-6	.	CASSQVWRDKNSPLHF	TGCGCCAGCAGCCAAGTATGGCGGGACAAGAATTCACCCCTCCACTTT
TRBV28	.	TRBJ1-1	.	CASSAALGREAFF	TGTGCCAGCAGTGCGGCCCTGGGAAGGGAAGCTTTCTTT
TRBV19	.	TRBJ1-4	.	CASSKGAAVVAEEKLFF	TGTGCCAGTAGTAAAGGGGCGGCAGTCGTGGCAGAGGAAAAACTGTTTTTT
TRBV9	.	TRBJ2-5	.	CASSVSPGLRETQYF	TGTGCCAGCAGCGTAAGTCCGGGACTCCGAGAGACCCAGTACTTC
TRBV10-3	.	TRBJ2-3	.	CAISENSPRQGSDTQYF	TGTGCCATCAGTGAGAATTCCCCGCGGCAGGGAAGCGATACGCAGTATTTT
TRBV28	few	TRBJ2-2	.	CASSLLAPGGELFF	TGTGCCAGCAGTTTATTGGCTCCGGGCGGGGAGCTGTTTTTT
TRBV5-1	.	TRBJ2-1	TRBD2	CASAGGTSEGEQFF	TGCGCCAGCGCCGGGGGGACTAGCGAAGGGGAGCAGTTCTTC
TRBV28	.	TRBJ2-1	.	CASSSYRQRRQFF	TGTGCCAGCAGCTCCTACCGTCAGCGGAGACAGTTCTTC
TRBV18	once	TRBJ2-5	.	CASSPEQGKTQYF	TGTGCCAGCTCACCCGAACAGGGAAAGACCCAGTACTTC
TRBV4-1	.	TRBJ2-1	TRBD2	CASSQRWTSEAGNEQFF	TGCGCCAGCAGCCAAAGGTGGACTAGCGAAGCAGGCAATGAGCAGTTCTTC
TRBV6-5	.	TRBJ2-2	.	CASGGGDTGELFF	TGTGCCAGCGGTGGCGGGGACACCGGGGAGCTGTTTTTT
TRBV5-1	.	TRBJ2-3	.	CASSLDRAGTDTQYF	TGCGCCAGCAGCTTGGACAGGGCGGGCACAGATACGCAGTATTTT
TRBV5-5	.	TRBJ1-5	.	CASSQGQINQPQHF	TGTGCCAGCAGCCAGGGACAAATAAATCAGCCCCAGCATTTT
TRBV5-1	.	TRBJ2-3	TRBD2	CASSLVQAGTTDTQYF	TGCGCCAGCAGCTTGGTACAAGCGGGAACCACAGATACGCAGTATTTT
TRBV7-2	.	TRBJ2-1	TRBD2	CASSLAQREGHEQFF	TGTGCCAGCAGCTTAGCCCAGCGGGAGGGCCATGAGCAGTTCTTC
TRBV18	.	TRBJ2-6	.	CASSPNRAGANVLTF	TGTGCCAGCTCACCAAACAGGGCTGGGGCCAACGTCCTGACTTTC
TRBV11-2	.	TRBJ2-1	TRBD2	CASSLAGGAHNEQFF	TGTGCCAGCAGCTTAGCGGGAGGGGCTCACAATGAGCAGTTCTTC